This T cell receptor beta chain appears in the sequencing data of a study of blood T cell repertoires in COVID-19. Source study methods: Estimation of nucleated cell counts was performed using reference gene primer amplification. Sequencing used immunoSEQ multiplex PCR; TCRdb keeps in-frame clones, though not all of them. Clone size and V and J calls were adopted from that table, with D and trimming inferred from the DNA. The sample holds roughly 220,000 clones, around 84% seen once. The CDR3 length is 15 residues. V lost 4 bases to trimming and J lost 8 bases; unmatched junction nucleotides: 6. The germline V gene has CDR1 SGHTA and CDR2 FQGNSA. This clone has only one observation.

Source material: peripheral blood. The TCR originated in a woman aged 55-69 years who had recovered from COVID-19. The chain has TRBV7-2 and TRBJ2-1; 12 bases fit TRBD2. CDR3 region: CASSSSSGGAYEQFF. The DNA for the CDR3 is TGTGCCAGCAGCTCATCTAGCGGGGGGGCTTATGAGCAGTTCTTC.